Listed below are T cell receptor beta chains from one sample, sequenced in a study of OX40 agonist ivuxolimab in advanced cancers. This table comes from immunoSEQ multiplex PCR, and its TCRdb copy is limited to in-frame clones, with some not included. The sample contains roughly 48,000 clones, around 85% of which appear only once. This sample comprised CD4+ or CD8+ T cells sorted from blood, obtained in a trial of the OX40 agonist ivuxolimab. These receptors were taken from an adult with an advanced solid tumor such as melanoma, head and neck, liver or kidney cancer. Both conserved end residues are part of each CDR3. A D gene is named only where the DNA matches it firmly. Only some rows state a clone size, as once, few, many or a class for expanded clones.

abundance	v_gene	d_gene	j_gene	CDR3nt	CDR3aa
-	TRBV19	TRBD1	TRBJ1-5	TGTGCCAGTAGCACGACAGGGGGCGCCCAGCCCCAGCATTTT	CASSTTGGAQPQHF
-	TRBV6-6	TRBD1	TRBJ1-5	TGTGCCAGCAGCCCTACAGGGGTCCATCAGCCCCAGCATTTT	CASSPTGVHQPQHF
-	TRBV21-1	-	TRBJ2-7	TGTGCCAGCAGCAAATCGGAGGGGCGGACACCCTCCTACGAGCAGTACTTC	CASSKSEGRTPSYEQYF
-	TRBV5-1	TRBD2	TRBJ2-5	TGCGCCAGCAGCGCGGGGGGCCAAGAGACCCAGTACTTC	CASSAGGQETQYF
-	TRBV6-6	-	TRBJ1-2	TGTGCCAGCAGTCCCCTTGAGGGAGTTGGCTACACCTTC	CASSPLEGVGYTF
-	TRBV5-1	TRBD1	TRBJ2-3	TGCGCCAGCAGCCCCGGGACAGGGGTTAGAGATACGCAGTATTTT	CASSPGTGVRDTQYF
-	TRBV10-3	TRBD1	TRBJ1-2	TGTGCCATCACCCTGACAGGGGAGTATGGCTACACCTTC	CAITLTGEYGYTF
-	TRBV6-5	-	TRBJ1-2	TGTGCCAGCAAAAGAGGTACACAGGTTAACTATGGCTACACCTTC	CASKRGTQVNYGYTF
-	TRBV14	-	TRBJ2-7	TGTGCCAGCAGCCAAGGGACAGGTTTAACGGGGACTTACTACGAGCAGTACTTC	CASSQGTGLTGTYYEQYF
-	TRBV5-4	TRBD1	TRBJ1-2	TGTGCCAGCAGCTTGGGGGACAGGGCGGCCTATGGCTACACCTTC	CASSLGDRAAYGYTF
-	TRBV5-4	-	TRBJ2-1	TGTGCCAGCAGCTTGGGTTTCAGGGCTAATGAGCAGTTCTTC	CASSLGFRANEQFF
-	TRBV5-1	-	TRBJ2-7	TGCGCCAGCAGCTTGGACGGGGAATCCAACGAGCAGTACTTC	CASSLDGESNEQYF
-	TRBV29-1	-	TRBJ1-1	TGCAGCGTGCGGGGGCTCGGGATGAACACTGAAGCTTTCTTT	CSVRGLGMNTEAFF
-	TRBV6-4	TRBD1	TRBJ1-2	TGTGCCAGCAGCGCGACAGGGGGAAGTGGTAGCTATGGCTACACCTTC	CASSATGGSGSYGYTF
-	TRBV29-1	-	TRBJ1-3	TGCAGCGTTAGGACAGAAGGAAACACCATATATTTT	CSVRTEGNTIYF
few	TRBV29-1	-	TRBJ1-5	TGCAGCGTTGACGGGGGTTTTCAGCCCCAGCATTTT	CSVDGGFQPQHF
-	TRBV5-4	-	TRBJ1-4	TGTGCCAGCAGCTCTCGCCTTGAGGGGGCTAATGAAAAACTGTTTTTT	CASSSRLEGANEKLFF
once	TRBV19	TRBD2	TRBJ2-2	TGTGCCAGTAAGAGGAGCGGGGGTCCCACCGGGGAGCTGTTTTTT	CASKRSGGPTGELFF
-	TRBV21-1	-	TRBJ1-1	TGTGCCAGCAGCAAAGGAGAGGTAGGAGGTAGGAACACTGAAGCTTTCTTT	CASSKGEVGGRNTEAFF
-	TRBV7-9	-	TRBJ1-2	TGTGCCAGCAGCTTAGCAGACGTCAGCGCCTATGGCTACACCTTC	CASSLADVSAYGYTF
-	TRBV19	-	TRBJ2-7	TGTGCCAGTAGTATAGTAGGCAGGACGTTCTACGAGCAGTACTTC	CASSIVGRTFYEQYF
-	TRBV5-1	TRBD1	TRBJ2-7	TGCGCCAGCAGCACACAGCCGGGACAGGATTCCTACGAGCAGTACTTC	CASSTQPGQDSYEQYF
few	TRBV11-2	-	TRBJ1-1	TGTGCCAGCAGCTCAGGCGGGTCAGGGCTCTCGAACACTGAAGCTTTCTTT	CASSSGGSGLSNTEAFF
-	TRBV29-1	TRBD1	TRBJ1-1	TGCAGCGTGGAGGGACAGGGGGCTTTGTATGCTTTCTTT	CSVEGQGALYAFF
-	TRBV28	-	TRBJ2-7	TGTGCCAGCAGTCCCCCTACCCCCTACGAGCAGTACTTC	CASSPPTPYEQYF
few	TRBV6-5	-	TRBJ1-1	TGTGCCAGCAGCCGCCTCGGGGAAACTGAAGCTTTCTTT	CASSRLGETEAFF
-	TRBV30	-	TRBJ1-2	TGTGCCTCCTTTGGACAGTCGTACTATGGCTACACCTTC	CASFGQSYYGYTF
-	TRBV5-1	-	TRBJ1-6	TGCGCCAGCAGCTCGGACGGTAATTCACCCCTCCACTTT	CASSSDGNSPLHF
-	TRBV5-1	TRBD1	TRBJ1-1	TGCGCCAGCTCCTTTCGACCTTGGGGGGACACAGGGGTCGCTTTCTTT	CASSFRPWGDTGVAFF
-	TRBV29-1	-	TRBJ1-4	TGCAGCGTTGAAGACAGCAGTAATGAAAAACTGTTTTTT	CSVEDSSNEKLFF
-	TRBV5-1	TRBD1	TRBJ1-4	TGCGCCAGCAACCCGACAGGGGCCAATGAAAAACTGTTTTTT	CASNPTGANEKLFF
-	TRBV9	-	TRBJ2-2	TGTGCCAGCAGCGAGGGACCGATGGGGACGAACACCGGGGAGCTGTTTTTT	CASSEGPMGTNTGELFF
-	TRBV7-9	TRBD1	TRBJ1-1	TGTGCCAGCAGCTTAGCCCTGACAGGGAAGATGAACACTGAAGCTTTCTTT	CASSLALTGKMNTEAFF
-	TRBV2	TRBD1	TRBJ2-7	TGTGCCAGCAGACCCGGGACAGGGACCTACGAGCAGTACTTC	CASRPGTGTYEQYF
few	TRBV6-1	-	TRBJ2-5	TGTGCCAGCAGGGTGGAGACCCAGTACTTC	CASRVETQYF
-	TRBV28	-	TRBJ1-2	TGTGCCAGCATGACAGGACCCCATGGCTACACCTTC	CASMTGPHGYTF
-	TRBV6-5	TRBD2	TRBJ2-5	TGTGCCAGCAGTGAGACTAGCTGGGAGACCCAGTACTTC	CASSETSWETQYF
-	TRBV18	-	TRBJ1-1	TGTGCCAGCTCACCCGAACAGAACACTGAAGCTTTCTTT	CASSPEQNTEAFF
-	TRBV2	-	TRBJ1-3	TGTGCCAGCAGGAGGGGCCAGGGTTCGGGAAACACCATATATTTT	CASRRGQGSGNTIYF
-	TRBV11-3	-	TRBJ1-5	TGTGCCAGCAGCTTGGCCCGTTTGGATCAGCCCCAGCATTTT	CASSLARLDQPQHF
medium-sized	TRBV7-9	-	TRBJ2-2	TGTGCCAGCAGCTTAGGGGTCCAGCCCTCGAACACCGGGGAGCTGTTTTTT	CASSLGVQPSNTGELFF
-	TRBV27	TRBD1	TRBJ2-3	TGTGCCAGCGGACCTAGGGGACAGGGCACAGATACGCAGTATTTT	CASGPRGQGTDTQYF
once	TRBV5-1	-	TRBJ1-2	TGCGCCAGCAGCTTGTTCGCAGGGGTAACCTTAGCTAACTATGGCTACACCTTC	CASSLFAGVTLANYGYTF
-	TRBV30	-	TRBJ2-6	TGTGCCCGGATTTTACCGGGGGCCAACGTCCTGACTTTC	CARILPGANVLTF
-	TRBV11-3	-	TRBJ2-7	TGTGCCAGCAGCACCGCTCGGACCGGGACCGACTACGAGCAGTACTTC	CASSTARTGTDYEQYF
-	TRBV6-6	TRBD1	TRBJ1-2	TGTGCCAGCAGTCAGGGGGGACAGGGGCGCTATGGCTACACCTTC	CASSQGGQGRYGYTF
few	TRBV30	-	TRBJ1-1	TGTGCCTGGAGGGGCCCCACAGGGTCCGTCGCTGAAGCTTTCTTT	CAWRGPTGSVAEAFF
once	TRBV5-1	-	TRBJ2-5	TGCGCCAGCAGCTTGGATGCAGAACAAGAGACCCAGTACTTC	CASSLDAEQETQYF
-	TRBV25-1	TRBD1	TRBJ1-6	TGTGCCAGCAGTGAAACAGGGGGTGTGTTGTTTTCACCCCTCCACTTT	CASSETGGVLFSPLHF
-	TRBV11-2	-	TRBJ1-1	TGTGCCAGCAGCTTCATGGCTAACACTGAAGCTTTCTTT	CASSFMANTEAFF
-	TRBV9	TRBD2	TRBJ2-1	TGTGCCAGCAGCACCCAAGCGGGGGGTGTCGATGAGCAGTTCTTC	CASSTQAGGVDEQFF
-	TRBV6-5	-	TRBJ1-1	TGTGCCAGCAGTTTAGACATGAACACTGAAGCTTTCTTT	CASSLDMNTEAFF
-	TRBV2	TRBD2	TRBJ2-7	TGTGCCAGCAGTGAAGGTCTAGCGGGGTATTCGGGCGAGCAGTACTTC	CASSEGLAGYSGEQYF
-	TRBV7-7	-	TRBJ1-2	TGTGCCAGCAGCTTAGGCTTACGGATATTCCGTGGTGATGGCTACACCTTC	CASSLGLRIFRGDGYTF
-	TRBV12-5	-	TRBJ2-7	TGTGCTAGTGCCGACCCCTCCGAGCAGTACTTC	CASADPSEQYF
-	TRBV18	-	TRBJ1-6	TGTGCCAGCTCACCGGTCGGAGGGCAGGAAAATTCACCCCTCCACTTT	CASSPVGGQENSPLHF
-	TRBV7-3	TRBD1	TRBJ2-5	TGTGCCAGCAGCACCCGGACAGGGTTAGGGGAGACCCAGTACTTC	CASSTRTGLGETQYF